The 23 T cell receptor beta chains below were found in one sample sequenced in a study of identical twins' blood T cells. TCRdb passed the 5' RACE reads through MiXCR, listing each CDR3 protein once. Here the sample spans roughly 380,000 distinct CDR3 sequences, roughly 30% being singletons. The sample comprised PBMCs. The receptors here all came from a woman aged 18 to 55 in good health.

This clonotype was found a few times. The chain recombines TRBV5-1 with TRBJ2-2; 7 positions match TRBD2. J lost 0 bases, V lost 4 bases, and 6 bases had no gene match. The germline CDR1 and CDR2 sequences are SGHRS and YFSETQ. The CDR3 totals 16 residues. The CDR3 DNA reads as TGCGCCAGCAGCCCTACGGGGGGTTCGAACACCGGGGAGCTGTTTTTT. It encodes CASSPTGGSNTGELFF.

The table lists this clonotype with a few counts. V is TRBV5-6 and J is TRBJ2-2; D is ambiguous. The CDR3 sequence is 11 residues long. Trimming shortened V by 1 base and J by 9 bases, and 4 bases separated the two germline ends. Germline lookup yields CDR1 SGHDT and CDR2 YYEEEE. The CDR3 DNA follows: TGTGCCAGCAGCTTGAACTGGGAGCTGTTTTTT. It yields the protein CASSLNWELFF.

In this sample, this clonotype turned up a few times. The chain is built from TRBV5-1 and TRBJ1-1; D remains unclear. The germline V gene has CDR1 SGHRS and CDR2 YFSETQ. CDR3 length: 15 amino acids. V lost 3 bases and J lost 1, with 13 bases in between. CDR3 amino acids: CASSSTLNSNTEAFF. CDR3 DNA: TGCGCCAGCAGCTCGACCCTTAATTCGAACACTGAAGCTTTCTTT.

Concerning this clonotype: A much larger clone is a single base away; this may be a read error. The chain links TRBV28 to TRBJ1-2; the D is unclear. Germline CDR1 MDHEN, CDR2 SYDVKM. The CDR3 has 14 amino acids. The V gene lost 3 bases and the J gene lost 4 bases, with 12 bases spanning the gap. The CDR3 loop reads CASSFSPWRYGYTF. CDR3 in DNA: TGTGCCAGCAGTTTTTCCCCCTGGCGCTATGGCTACACCTTC.

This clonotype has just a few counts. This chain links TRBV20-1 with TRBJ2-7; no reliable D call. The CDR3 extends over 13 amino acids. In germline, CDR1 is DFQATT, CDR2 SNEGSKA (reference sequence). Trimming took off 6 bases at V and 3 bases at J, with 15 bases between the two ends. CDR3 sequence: CSASSRMGYEQYF. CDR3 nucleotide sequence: TGCAGTGCGAGCTCTCGTATGGGCTACGAGCAGTACTTC.

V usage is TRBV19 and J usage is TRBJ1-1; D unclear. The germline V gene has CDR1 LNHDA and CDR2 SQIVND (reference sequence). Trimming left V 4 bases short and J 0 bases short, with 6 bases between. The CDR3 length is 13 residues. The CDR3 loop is CASSTIMNTEAFF. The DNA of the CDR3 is TGTGCCAGTAGTACAATTATGAACACTGAAGCTTTCTTT.

Here the CDR3 reads CASSIRTSRTFF. The CDR3, as DNA: TGTGCCAGCAGTATCCGGACCTCAAGAACTTTCTTT. V is TRBV12-3 or TRBV12-4 and J is TRBJ1-1; no clear D gene. CDR3 length equals 12 residues. The germline V and J ends were trimmed by 5 bases and 12 bases, with 16 bases remaining between them.

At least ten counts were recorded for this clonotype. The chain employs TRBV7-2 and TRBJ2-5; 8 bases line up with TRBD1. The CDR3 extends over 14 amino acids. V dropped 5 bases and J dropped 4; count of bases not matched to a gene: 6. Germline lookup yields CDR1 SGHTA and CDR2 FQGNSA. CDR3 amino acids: CASSRGQGGETQYF. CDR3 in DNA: TGTGCCAGCAGCCGAGGACAGGGAGGAGAGACCCAGTACTTC.

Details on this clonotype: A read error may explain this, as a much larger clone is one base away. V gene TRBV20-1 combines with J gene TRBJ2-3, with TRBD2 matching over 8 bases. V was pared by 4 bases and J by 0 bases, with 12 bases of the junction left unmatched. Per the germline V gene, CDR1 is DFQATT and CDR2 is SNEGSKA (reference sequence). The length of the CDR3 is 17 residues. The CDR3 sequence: CSAIRLARGLSTDTQYF. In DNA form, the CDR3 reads TGCAGTGCTATCAGACTAGCGAGGGGGTTGAGCACAGATACGCAGTATTTT.

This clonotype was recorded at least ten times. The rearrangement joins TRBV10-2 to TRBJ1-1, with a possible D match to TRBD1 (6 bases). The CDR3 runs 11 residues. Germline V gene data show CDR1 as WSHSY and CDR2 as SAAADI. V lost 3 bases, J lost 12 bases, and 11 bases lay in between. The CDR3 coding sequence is TGCGCCAGCAGTGATAACAGGGTACCTTTCTTT. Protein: CASSDNRVPFF.

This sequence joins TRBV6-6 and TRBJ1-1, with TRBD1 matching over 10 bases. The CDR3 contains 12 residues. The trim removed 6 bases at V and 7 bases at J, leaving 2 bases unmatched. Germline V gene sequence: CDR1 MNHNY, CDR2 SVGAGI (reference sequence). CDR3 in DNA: TGTGCCAGCAGGGGACAGGGGAATGAAGCTTTCTTT. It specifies CASRGQGNEAFF.

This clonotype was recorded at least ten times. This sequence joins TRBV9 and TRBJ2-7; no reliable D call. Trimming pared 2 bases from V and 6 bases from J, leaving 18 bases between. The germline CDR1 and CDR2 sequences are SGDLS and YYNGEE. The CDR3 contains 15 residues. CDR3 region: CASSVEDARISEQYF. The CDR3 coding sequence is TGTGCCAGCAGCGTCGAGGACGCTAGGATTAGCGAGCAGTACTTC.

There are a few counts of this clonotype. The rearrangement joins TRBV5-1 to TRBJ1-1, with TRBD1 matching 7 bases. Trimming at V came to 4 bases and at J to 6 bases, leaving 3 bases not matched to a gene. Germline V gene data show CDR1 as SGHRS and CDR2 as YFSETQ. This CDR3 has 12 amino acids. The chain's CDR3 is CASSGTGAEAFF. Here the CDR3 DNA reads TGCGCCAGCAGCGGAACAGGGGCTGAAGCTTTCTTT.

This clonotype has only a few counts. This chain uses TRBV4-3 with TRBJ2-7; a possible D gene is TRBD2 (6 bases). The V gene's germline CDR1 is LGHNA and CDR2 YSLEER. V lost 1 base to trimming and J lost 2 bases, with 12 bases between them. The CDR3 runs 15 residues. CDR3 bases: TGCGCCAGCAGCCAAGGGGCTAGCGTTGCCTACGAGCAGTACTTC. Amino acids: CASSQGASVAYEQYF.

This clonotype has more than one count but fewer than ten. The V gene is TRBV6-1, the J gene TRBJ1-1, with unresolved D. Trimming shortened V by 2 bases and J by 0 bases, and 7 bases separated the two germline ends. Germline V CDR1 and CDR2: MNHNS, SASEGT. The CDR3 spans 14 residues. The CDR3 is CASSERGLNTEAFF. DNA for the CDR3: TGTGCCAGCAGTGAAAGAGGATTGAACACTGAAGCTTTCTTT.

The CDR3: CAGITVDGRSEAFF. Written as DNA, the CDR3 is TGTGCCGGCATCACGGTGGATGGACGGTCGGAAGCTTTCTTT. The chain recombines TRBV6-2 or TRBV6-3 with TRBJ1-1, with unresolved D. CDR1 MNHEY and CDR2 SVGEGT come from the germline V gene. Trimming removed 11 bases from V and 8 bases from J, with 24 bases in between. This CDR3 has 14 amino acids.

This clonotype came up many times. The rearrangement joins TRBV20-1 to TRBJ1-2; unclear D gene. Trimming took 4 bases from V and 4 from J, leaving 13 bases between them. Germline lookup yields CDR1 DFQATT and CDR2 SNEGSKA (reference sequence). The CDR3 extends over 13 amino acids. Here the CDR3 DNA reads TGCAGTGCTATCCTTGAGACGGCCTATGGCTACACCTTC. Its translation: CSAILETAYGYTF.

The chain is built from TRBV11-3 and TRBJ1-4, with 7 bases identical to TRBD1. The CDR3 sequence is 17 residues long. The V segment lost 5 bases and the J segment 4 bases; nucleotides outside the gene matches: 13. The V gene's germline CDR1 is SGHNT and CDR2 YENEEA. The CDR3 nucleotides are TGTGCCAGCAGCACACTCCAAGGGGGCGCCGGTAATGAAAAACTGTTTTTT. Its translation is CASSTLQGGAGNEKLFF.

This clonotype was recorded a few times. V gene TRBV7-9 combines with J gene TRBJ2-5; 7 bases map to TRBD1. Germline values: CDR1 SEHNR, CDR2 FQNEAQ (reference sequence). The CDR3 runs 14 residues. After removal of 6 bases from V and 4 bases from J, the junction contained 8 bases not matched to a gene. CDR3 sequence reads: CASSPATGLETQYF. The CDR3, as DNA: TGTGCCAGCAGTCCCGCGACAGGGTTAGAGACCCAGTACTTC.

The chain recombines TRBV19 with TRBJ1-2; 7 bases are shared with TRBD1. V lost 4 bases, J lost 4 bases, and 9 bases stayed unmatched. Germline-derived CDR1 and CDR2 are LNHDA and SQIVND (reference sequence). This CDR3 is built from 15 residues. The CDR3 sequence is CASSTGTVKFYGYTF. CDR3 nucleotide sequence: TGTGCCAGTAGTACGGGGACAGTCAAGTTCTATGGCTACACCTTC.

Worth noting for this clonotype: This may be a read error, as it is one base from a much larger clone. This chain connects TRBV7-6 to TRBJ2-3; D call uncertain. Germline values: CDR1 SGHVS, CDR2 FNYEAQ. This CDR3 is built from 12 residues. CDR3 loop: CASILIRDTQYF. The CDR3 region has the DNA TGTGCCAGCATCTTAATTAGAGATACGCAGTATTTT.

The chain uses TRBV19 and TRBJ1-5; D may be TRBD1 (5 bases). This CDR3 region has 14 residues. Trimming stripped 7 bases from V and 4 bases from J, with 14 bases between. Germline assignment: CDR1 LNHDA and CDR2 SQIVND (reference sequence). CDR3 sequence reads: CASTKGPRNQPQHF. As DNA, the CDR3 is TGTGCCAGTACCAAGGGACCGAGGAATCAGCCCCAGCATTTT.

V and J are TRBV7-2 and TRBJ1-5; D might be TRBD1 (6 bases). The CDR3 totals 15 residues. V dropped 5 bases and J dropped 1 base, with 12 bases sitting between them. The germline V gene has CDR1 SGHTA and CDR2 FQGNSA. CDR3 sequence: CASSADGTSNQPQHF. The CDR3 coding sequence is TGTGCCAGCAGCGCCGACGGGACAAGCAATCAGCCCCAGCATTTT.